Described below is a single T cell receptor beta chain sequence and its context. Its target is unknown. Naive CD8 cells, CD45RO-negative and positively selected for CCR7, excluded terminally differentiated effector memory CD45RA+ cells. Donors comprised only Caucasian adults living in Nashville, Tennessee. This specimen belongs to a study of shared clonotypes between healthy human individuals. Findings and limits, study-wide: Across subsets, estimated richness was generally greater for naive than for memory populations.

At a deep level, the assay was run. The authors distributed each subset's genomic DNA evenly over several immunoSEQ plates. Repertoires were generated with immunoSEQ multiplex PCR, while TCRdb's copy carries only in-frame clones and drops some. Of roughly 2,000,000 clones in the sample, 85% to 95% were seen once. CDR3 length equals 11 residues. Germline V gene sequence: CDR1 SGHDT, CDR2 YYEEEE. V was clipped by 3 bases and J by 9 bases, with 7 bases between them. This receptor was taken from a man aged 18 to 29 in good health. Some clones in this sample may be carry-over from other donors' samples. The chain links TRBV5-6 to TRBJ2-1; D unclear. Sequences were obtained from naive CD8+ T cells from PBMCs. CDR3 DNA: TGTGCCAGCAGCTCCCGAGGTGAGCAGTTCTTC. Its translation is CASSSRGEQFF.